This T cell receptor beta chain is drawn from a study of T cell responses to AZD1222 COVID-19 vaccine. Some clones are missing from TCRdb's copy, which holds only in-frame ones; the method was immunoSEQ multiplex PCR. Among around 150,000 clones, about 90% were seen once, and the ten largest hold over 1.5%. The sequence derives from an adult in good health. The specimen comprised peripheral blood, sampled on day 0 of AZD1222 vaccination.

CDR3 in amino acids: CAARAGGAYGYTF. CDR3 coding DNA: TGTGCCGCCAGAGCGGGCGGGGCGTATGGCTACACCTTC. V and J are TRBV27 and TRBJ1-2; D possibly corresponds to TRBD1 (5 bases). The germline V and J ends were trimmed by 11 bases and 5 bases, with 18 bases remaining between them. Germline loops: CDR1 MNHEY, CDR2 SMNVEV (reference sequence). This CDR3 is built from 13 residues.